This T cell receptor (beta chain) derives from a study of blood T cell repertoires in COVID-19. Overall study context: The United States, Italy and Spain provided the acute and convalescent COVID-19 samples. From T cells, B-cell-depleted T cells, or PBMCs came the material, which was cDNA or gDNA.

The authors' processing: Nucleated cell counts were estimated from reference gene primer amplification. Using immunoSEQ multiplex PCR, the repertoire was profiled, and TCRdb retains in-frame clones only, with some absent. V, J and clone size derive from that table, while D and trimming were established from the DNA sequence. The repertoire includes about 110,000 clones, approximately 65% of them detected once, and 6.5% to 8.5% sits in the top ten. CDR1 and CDR2 (germline): SNHLY, FYNNEI. The V end was cut by 3 bases, the J end by 2 bases, with 11 bases between. CDR3 length: 14 residues. The rearrangement links TRBV2 to TRBJ2-7, with D maybe TRBD2 (6 bases). This clonotype was obtained from a woman aged 60 to 75 with acute or convalescent COVID-19. Sequences were obtained from peripheral blood. The CDR3 DNA follows: TGTGCCAGCAGTGAGGGTCCGGGGGCCTACGAGCAGTACTTC. This translates into CASSEGPGAYEQYF.